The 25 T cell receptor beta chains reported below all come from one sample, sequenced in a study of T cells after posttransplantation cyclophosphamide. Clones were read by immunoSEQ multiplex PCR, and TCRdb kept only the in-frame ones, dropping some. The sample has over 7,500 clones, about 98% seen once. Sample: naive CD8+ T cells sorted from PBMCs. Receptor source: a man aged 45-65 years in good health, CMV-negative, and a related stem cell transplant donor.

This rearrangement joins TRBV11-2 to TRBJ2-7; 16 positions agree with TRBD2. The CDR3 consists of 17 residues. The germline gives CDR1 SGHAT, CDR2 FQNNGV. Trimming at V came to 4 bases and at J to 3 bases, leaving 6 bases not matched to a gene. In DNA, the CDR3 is TGTGCCAGCAGCTCTCCGGGACTAGCGGGGGGGGACTACGAGCAGTACTTC. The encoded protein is CASSSPGLAGGDYEQYF.

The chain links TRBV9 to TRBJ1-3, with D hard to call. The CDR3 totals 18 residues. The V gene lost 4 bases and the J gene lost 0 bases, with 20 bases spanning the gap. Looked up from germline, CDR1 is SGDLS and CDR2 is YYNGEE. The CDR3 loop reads CASSPYLSGWSSGNTIYF. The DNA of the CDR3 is TGTGCCAGCAGCCCCTATCTAAGTGGGTGGAGCTCTGGAAACACCATATATTTT.

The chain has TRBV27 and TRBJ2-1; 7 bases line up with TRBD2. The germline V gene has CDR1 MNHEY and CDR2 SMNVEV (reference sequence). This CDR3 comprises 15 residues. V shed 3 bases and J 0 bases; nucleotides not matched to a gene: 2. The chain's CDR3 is CASSLVAGSYNEQFF. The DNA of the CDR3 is TGTGCCAGCAGTTTGGTAGCGGGCTCCTACAATGAGCAGTTCTTC.

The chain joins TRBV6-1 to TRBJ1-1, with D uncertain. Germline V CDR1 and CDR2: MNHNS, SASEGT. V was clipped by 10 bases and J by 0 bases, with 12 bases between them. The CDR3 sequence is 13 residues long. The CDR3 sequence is CATRSEMNTEAFF. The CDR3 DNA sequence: TGTGCCACCCGGAGCGAGATGAACACTGAAGCTTTCTTT.

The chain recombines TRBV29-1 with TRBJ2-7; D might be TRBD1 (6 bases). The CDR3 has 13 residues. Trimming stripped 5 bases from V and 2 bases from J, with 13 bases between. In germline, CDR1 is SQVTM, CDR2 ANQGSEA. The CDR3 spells CSVRTASTYEQYF. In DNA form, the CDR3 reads TGCAGCGTTAGGACAGCCTCGACCTACGAGCAGTACTTC.

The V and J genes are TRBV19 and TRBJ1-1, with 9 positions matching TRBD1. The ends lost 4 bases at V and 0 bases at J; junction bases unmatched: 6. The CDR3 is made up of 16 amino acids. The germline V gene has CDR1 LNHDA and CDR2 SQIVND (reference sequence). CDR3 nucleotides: TGTGCCAGTAGTACCTACAGGGGGCGACTGAACACTGAAGCTTTCTTT. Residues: CASSTYRGRLNTEAFF.

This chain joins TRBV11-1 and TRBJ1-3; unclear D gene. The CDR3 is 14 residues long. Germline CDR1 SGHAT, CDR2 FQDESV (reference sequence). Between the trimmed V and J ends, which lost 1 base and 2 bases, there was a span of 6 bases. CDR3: CASSLVQPGNTIYF. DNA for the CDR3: TGTGCCAGCAGCTTAGTACAGCCTGGAAACACCATATATTTT. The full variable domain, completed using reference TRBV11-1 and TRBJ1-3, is EAEVAQSPRYKITEKSQAVAFWCDPISGHATLYWYRQILGQGPELLVQFQDESVVDDSQLPKDRFSAERLKGVDSTLKIQPAELGDSAMYLCASSLVQPGNTIYFGEGSWLTVV.

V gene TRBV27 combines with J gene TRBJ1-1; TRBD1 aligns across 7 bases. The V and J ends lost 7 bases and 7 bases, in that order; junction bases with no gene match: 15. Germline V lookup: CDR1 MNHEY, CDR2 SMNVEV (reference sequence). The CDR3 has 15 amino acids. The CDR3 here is CASTRDSWSGGEAFF. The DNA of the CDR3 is TGTGCCAGCACCAGGGACAGTTGGTCCGGTGGTGAAGCTTTCTTT.

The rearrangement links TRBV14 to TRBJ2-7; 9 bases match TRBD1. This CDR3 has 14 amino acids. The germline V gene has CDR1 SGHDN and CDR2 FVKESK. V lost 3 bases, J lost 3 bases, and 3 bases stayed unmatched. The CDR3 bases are TGTGCCAGCAGCCATGCGACAGGGGGCTACGAGCAGTACTTC. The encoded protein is CASSHATGGYEQYF.

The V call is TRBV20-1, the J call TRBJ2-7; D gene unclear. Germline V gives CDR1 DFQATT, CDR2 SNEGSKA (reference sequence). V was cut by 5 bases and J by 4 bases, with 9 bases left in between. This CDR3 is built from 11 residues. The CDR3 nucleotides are TGCAGTGCTGGTGTAGATTACGAGCAGTACTTC. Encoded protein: CSAGVDYEQYF.

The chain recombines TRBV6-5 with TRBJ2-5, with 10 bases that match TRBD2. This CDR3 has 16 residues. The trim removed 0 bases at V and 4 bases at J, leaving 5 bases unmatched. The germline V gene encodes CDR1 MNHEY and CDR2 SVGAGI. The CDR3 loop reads CASSYSPLAGVETQYF. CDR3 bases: TGTGCCAGCAGTTACTCGCCCCTAGCGGGGGTAGAGACCCAGTACTTC.

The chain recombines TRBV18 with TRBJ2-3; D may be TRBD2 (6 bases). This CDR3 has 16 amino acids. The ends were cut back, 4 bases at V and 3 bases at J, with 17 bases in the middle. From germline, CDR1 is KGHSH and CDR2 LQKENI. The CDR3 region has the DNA TGTGCCAGCTCACAGGCAGCGGTTGGAGGGACAGATACGCAGTATTTT. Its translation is CASSQAAVGGTDTQYF.

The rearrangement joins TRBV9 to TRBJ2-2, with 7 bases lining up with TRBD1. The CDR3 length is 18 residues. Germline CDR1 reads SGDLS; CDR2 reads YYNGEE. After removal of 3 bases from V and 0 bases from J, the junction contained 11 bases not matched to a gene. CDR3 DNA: TGTGCCAGCAGCGATTGGACAGGAAAAATTACGAACACCGGGGAGCTGTTTTTT. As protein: CASSDWTGKITNTGELFF.

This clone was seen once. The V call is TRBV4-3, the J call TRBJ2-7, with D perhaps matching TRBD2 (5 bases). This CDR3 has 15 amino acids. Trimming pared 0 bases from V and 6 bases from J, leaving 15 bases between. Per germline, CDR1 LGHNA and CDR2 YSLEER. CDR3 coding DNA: TGCGCCAGCAGCCAAGAGGGCGACTACTCCCTCGAGCAGTACTTC. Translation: CASSQEGDYSLEQYF.

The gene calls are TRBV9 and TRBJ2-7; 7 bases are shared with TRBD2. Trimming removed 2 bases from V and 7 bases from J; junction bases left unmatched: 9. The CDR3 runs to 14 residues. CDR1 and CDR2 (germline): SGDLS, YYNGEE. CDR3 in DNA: TGTGCCAGCAGCGTCGGCCACACGGGAGGTGAGCAGTACTTC. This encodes CASSVGHTGGEQYF.

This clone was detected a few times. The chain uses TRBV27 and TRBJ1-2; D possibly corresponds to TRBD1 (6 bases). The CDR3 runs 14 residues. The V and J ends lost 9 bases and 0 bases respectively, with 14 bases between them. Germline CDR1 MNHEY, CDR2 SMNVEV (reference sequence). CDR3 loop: CASGLTGTNYGYTF. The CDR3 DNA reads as TGTGCCAGTGGCCTTACAGGGACTAACTATGGCTACACCTTC.

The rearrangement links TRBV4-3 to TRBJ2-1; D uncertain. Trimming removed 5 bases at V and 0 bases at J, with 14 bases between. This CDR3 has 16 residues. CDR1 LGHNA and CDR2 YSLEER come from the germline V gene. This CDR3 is CASSSTLRSSYNEQFF. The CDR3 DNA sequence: TGCGCCAGCAGCTCTACCCTCCGAAGCTCCTACAATGAGCAGTTCTTC.

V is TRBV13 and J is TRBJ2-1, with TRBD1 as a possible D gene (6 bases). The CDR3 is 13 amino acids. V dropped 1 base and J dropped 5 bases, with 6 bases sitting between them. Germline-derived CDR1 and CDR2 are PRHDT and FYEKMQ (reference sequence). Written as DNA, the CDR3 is TGTGCCAGCAGCTTAGCAGGGGACAATGAGCAGTTCTTC. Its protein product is CASSLAGDNEQFF.

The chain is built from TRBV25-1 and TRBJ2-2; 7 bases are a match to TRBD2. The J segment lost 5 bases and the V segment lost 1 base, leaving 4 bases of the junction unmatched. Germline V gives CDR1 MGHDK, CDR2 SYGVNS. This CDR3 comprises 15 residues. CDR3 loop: CASSELASGTGELFF. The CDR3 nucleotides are TGTGCCAGCAGTGAATTGGCTAGCGGTACCGGGGAGCTGTTTTTT.

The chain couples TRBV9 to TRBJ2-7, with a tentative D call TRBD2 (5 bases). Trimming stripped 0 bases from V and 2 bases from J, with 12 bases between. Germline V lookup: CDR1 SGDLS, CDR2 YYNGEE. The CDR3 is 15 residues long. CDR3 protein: CASSVGALGAYEQYF. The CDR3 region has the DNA TGTGCCAGCAGCGTAGGGGCCCTGGGAGCCTACGAGCAGTACTTC.

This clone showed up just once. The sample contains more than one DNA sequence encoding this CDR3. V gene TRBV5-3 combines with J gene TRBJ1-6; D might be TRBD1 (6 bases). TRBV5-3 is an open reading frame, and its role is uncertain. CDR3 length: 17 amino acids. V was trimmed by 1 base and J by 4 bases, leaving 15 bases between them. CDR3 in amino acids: CARSLPLRGYYNSPLHF. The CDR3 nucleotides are TGTGCCAGAAGCTTGCCGCTCAGGGGATATTATAATTCACCCCTCCACTTT.

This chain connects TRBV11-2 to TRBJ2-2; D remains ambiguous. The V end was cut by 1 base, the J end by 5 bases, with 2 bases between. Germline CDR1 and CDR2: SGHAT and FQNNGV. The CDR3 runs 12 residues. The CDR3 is CASSLATGELFF. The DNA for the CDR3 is TGTGCCAGCAGCTTAGCAACCGGGGAGCTGTTTTTT. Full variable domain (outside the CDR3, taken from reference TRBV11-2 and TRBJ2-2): EAGVAQSPRYKIIEKRQSVAFWCNPISGHATLYWYQQILGQGPKLLIQFQNNGVVDDSQLPKDRFSAERLKGVDSTLKIQPAKLEDSAVYLCASSLATGELFFGEGSRLTVL.

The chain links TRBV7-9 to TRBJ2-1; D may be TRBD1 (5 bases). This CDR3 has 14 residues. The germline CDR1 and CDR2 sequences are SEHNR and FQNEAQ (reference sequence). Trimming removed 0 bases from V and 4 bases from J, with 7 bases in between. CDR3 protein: CASSLAQVYNEQFF. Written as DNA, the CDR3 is TGTGCCAGCAGCTTAGCACAGGTTTACAATGAGCAGTTCTTC. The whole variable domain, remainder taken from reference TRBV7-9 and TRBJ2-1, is DTGVSQNPRHKITKRGQNVTFRCDPISEHNRLYWYRQTLGQGPEFLTYFQNEAQLEKSRLLSDRFSAERPKGSFSTLEIQRTEQGDSAMYLCASSLAQVYNEQFFGPGTRLTVL.

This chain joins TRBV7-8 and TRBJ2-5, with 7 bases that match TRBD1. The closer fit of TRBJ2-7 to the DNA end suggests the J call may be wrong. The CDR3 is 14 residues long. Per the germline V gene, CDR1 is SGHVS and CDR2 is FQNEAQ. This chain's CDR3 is CASSPGQISYEQYF. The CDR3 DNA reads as TGTGCCAGCAGCCCGGGACAGATATCCTACGAGCAGTACTTC.

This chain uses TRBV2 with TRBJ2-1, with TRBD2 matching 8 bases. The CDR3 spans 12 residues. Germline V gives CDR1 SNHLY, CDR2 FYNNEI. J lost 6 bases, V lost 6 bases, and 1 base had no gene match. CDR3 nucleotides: TGTGCCAGCAGCGGGACTAGCAATGAGCAGTTCTTC. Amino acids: CASSGTSNEQFF.